The sequence of this T cell receptor (beta chain) was determined in a study of shared clonotypes between healthy human individuals. Study in general: There were three CD4 naive, three CD4 memory, two CD8 naive and one CD8 memory plates per donor. Findings and caveats of the study: Blood was the sole source, and tissue repertoires probably differ.

Germline V gene lookup returns CDR1 GTSNPN and CDR2 SVGIG (reference sequence). Trimming left V 2 bases short and J 10 bases short, with 15 bases between. This CDR3 comprises 13 residues. Sequencing was performed with immunoSEQ multiplex PCR; in TCRdb, only in-frame clones are kept and a portion is missing. The sample lists about 2 million clones, 95% occurring once. In regard to this clone: The antigen is not known.

Donors were healthy HIV-negative adults without recently reported acute infections or vaccinations. CD4+ cell separation produced CD45RA+ naive and CD45RA-negative memory subsets. This receptor was obtained from a young man in good health. What was sequenced was naive CD4+ T cells sorted from blood. Subset in this sample: CD45RA+ positively selected. The chain recombines TRBV30 with TRBJ1-5; D is unresolved. In nucleotides, the CDR3 is TGTGCCTGGAGTCGGGAAGGGAAAGGACCCCAGCATTTT. It translates to CAWSREGKGPQHF.